These 6 T cell receptor beta chains originate from one sample sequenced in a study of CD8+CD57+ T cells in acquired aplastic anemia. TCR beta VDJ combinations and CDR3 sequences were profiled from genomic DNA. MiXCR was run by TCRdb on the reads, yielding one entry per CDR3 protein. The sample lists 160,000 or so distinct CDR3 sequences, about 50% occurring once. Patients picked for sequencing had shown CD8+CD57+ cell expansion detected by flow cytometry. Material: sorted CD4+, CD8+, or CD8+CD57+ T cells (not recorded which) from PBMCs. These receptors all stem from a human donor with aplastic anemia.

Regarding this clonotype: Compared with germline, one end of the junction differs, possibly owing to a read error. Here the CDR3 DNA reads TGTGCCAGCAGTATTGCCCGGGCGAACACTGAAGCTTTCTTT. Protein: CASSIARANTEAFF. This sequence joins TRBV19 and TRBJ1-1; no firm D call. Per the germline V gene, CDR1 is LNHDA and CDR2 is SQIVND (reference sequence). This CDR3 contains 14 residues.

The chain uses TRBV20-1 and TRBJ2-1; D is perhaps TRBD2 (6 bases). The V end lost 2 bases, the J end lost 3 bases, and 14 bases lay between the germline ends. Germline lookup yields CDR1 DFQATT and CDR2 SNEGSKA (reference sequence). The CDR3 has 15 residues. In DNA form, the CDR3 reads TGCAGTGCTAGAAAGTTGATTAGCGGCTACAATGAGCAGTTCTTC. Encoded protein: CSARKLISGYNEQFF.

This clonotype was seen ten or more times. The J gene is TRBJ2-3, the V gene TRBV7-9; D gene uncertain. The germline V gene encodes CDR1 SEHNR and CDR2 FQNEAQ (reference sequence). There are 12 residues in the CDR3. V lost 3 bases to trimming and J lost 8 bases, with 9 bases between them. CDR3 residues: CASSLLEATQYF. As DNA, the CDR3 is TGTGCCAGCAGCTTGCTAGAGGCTACGCAGTATTTT.

The chain links TRBV20-1 to TRBJ1-2; 10 bases line up with TRBD1. Per the germline V gene, CDR1 is DFQATT and CDR2 is SNEGSKA (reference sequence). CDR3 length: 11 residues. V dropped 8 bases and J dropped 8; count of bases not matched to a gene: 5. CDR3 DNA: TGCAGTACCGACAGGGGGCTGGGCTACACCTTC. Protein: CSTDRGLGYTF.

This chain links TRBV24-1 with TRBJ2-1, with TRBD2 as a possible D gene (5 bases). This CDR3 comprises 13 residues. The V gene's germline CDR1 is KGHDR and CDR2 SFDVKD. V was cut by 4 bases and J by 14 bases, with 17 bases left in between. CDR3 sequence reads: CATSDPITREKFF. The CDR3 DNA reads as TGTGCCACCAGTGACCCCATAACTAGGGAAAAGTTCTTC.

This clonotype was counted a single time. The chain employs TRBV10-3 and TRBJ2-7, with D perhaps matching TRBD1 or TRBD2 (5 bases each). Germline CDR1 and CDR2: ENHRY and SYGVKD. Trimming pared 2 bases from V and 5 bases from J, leaving 13 bases between. The CDR3 consists of 14 residues. CDR3: CAISERMGVDEQYF. Here the CDR3 DNA reads TGTGCCATCAGTGAGAGGATGGGGGTCGACGAGCAGTACTTC.